This T cell receptor beta chain was identified in a study of post-analysis software for immune sequencing data. Details on this clonotype: Its target is unknown.

The germline V gene has CDR1 SGHDT and CDR2 YYEEEE. V lost 4 bases to trimming and J lost 14 bases, with 13 bases between them. The CDR3 consists of 12 residues. Prepared libraries of TCR beta cDNA carried unique molecular identifiers. TCRdb redid the calling of the PCR reads with MiXCR, one entry per CDR3 protein. Of approximately 730,000 distinct CDR3 sequences listed, roughly 46% were seen once; the top ten hold over 4.5%. General study points: Significantly lower normalized Chao1 diversity was seen in multiple sclerosis patients than in controls. With TRBV5-6, TRBV5-1 and TRBV20-1 included, about five TRBV segments were more frequent in patients than in controls.

Sample: blood. The V and J genes are TRBV5-6 and TRBJ1-6; the D gene is possibly TRBD1 (5 bases). The clonotype was recovered from a girl aged 5-17 years with multiple sclerosis. The DNA for the CDR3 is TGTGCCAGCAGCATCTCGGAGGGGACCCTCCACTTT. This gives the protein CASSISEGTLHF.